This is a list of T cell receptor beta chains from one sample in a study of blood T cell repertoires in COVID-19. Sequencing used immunoSEQ multiplex PCR; TCRdb keeps in-frame clones, though not all of them. The table includes fewer than 65,000 clones, almost 85% detected once. The sequencing input was peripheral blood. The source of these receptors is a man in his 60s with acute or convalescent COVID-19. CDR3s include the opening cysteine and the closing phenylalanine or tryptophan. A D gene is named only where the DNA matches it firmly. Clone size is not always given. Where it is, it says once, few, many or a class for expanded clones.

size | D | J | V | DNA | CDR3
NA | NA | TRBJ2-6 | TRBV12-3/TRBV12-4 | TGTGCCAGCAGCTTCTCTGGGGCCAACGTCCTGACTTTC | CASSFSGANVLTF
NA | NA | TRBJ1-1 | TRBV18 | TGTGCCAGCTCACCACCGTGGGGGCCGGCTGAAGCTTTCTTT | CASSPPWGPAEAFF
NA | NA | TRBJ2-5 | TRBV5-1 | TGCGCCAGCAGCTTGGGGGGGGTCCAAGAGACCCAGTACTTC | CASSLGGVQETQYF
NA | NA | TRBJ1-2 | TRBV7-9 | TGTGCCAGCAGCCCGACGACAATCTCTGGCTACACCTTC | CASSPTTISGYTF
few | TRBD1 | TRBJ1-2 | TRBV2 | TGTGCCAGCGTATGGACAGGGGGCAGTTATGGCTACACCTTC | CASVWTGGSYGYTF
NA | TRBD2 | TRBJ2-5 | TRBV29-1 | TGCAGCGTTGGCTCTAGCGGGGGCCCACAAGAGACCCAGTACTTC | CSVGSSGGPQETQYF
NA | NA | TRBJ1-4 | TRBV9 | TGTGCCAGCAGCGAACAGGGCCATGAAAAACTGTTTTTT | CASSEQGHEKLFF
NA | NA | TRBJ1-1 | TRBV18 | TGTGCCAGCTCATTGAGCACTGAAGCTTTCTTT | CASSLSTEAFF
NA | NA | TRBJ2-2 | TRBV4-1 | TGCGCCAGCAGCCAAGGCCCGGGGGTTAACACCGGGGAGCTGTTTTTT | CASSQGPGVNTGELFF
few | NA | TRBJ1-3 | TRBV5-1 | TGCGCCAGCAGCCCGACCGGGTCCCCGGGAAACACCATATATTTT | CASSPTGSPGNTIYF
NA | NA | TRBJ1-2 | TRBV29-1 | TGCAGCATCCTCCAATGGGGGCTTTCCATTGGCTACACCTTC | CSILQWGLSIGYTF
NA | NA | TRBJ2-3 | TRBV6-5 | TGTGCCAGCACCTCGACTCTGGCAGATACGCAGTATTTT | CASTSTLADTQYF
NA | NA | TRBJ2-5 | TRBV7-6 | TGTGCCAGCAGCTTAGTAGGGGGTATACAAGAGACCCAGTACTTC | CASSLVGGIQETQYF
NA | NA | TRBJ2-1 | TRBV7-9 | TGTGCCAGCAGCTTACCCCCGGCAGGAGGGGATTACAATGAGCAGTTCTTC | CASSLPPAGGDYNEQFF
NA | NA | TRBJ2-2 | TRBV6-5 | TGTGCCAGCAGTTACGACTATCCGAACACCGGGGAGCTGTTTTTT | CASSYDYPNTGELFF
few | NA | TRBJ1-2 | TRBV12-1 | TGTGCCAGCAGCTTTGCTGAAGGGGGCGCAATAGAAGGCTACACCTTC | CASSFAEGGAIEGYTF
NA | TRBD2 | TRBJ2-3 | TRBV20-1 | TGCAGTGCTAGTTCCTCAGCGGGGTGGGCAGATACGCAGTATTTT | CSASSSAGWADTQYF
NA | NA | TRBJ1-4 | TRBV12-3/TRBV12-4 | TGTGCCAGCAGTTTCGGGGTGTATGAAAAACTGTTTTTT | CASSFGVYEKLFF
NA | NA | TRBJ2-3 | TRBV23-1 | TGCGCCGCCGTTGGTCCCGGGGATACGCAGTATTTT | CAAVGPGDTQYF
NA | TRBD1 | TRBJ1-1 | TRBV7-2 | TGTGCCAGCAACCGGGACAGGAACACTGAAGCTTTCTTT | CASNRDRNTEAFF
NA | NA | TRBJ2-4 | TRBV6-1 | TGTGCCAGCAGTGAACTTCGCCGGCAGGGCCGTGAGGTCCTAGCCAAAAACATTCAGTACTTC | CASSELRRQGREVLAKNIQYF
NA | TRBD1 | TRBJ1-5 | TRBV7-2 | TGTGCCAGCAGCTTGGACAGGCTAGCGGGTCAGCCCCAGCATTTT | CASSLDRLAGQPQHF
NA | NA | TRBJ2-4 | TRBV2 | TGTGCCAGCAGCCAAGGGGGATCCTACCCAAACATTCAGTACTTC | CASSQGGSYPNIQYF
NA | NA | TRBJ1-1 | TRBV6-5 | TGTGCCAGCAGATCGGACAGCTCGAACACTGAAGCTTTCTTT | CASRSDSSNTEAFF
NA | NA | TRBJ2-2 | TRBV24-1 | TGTGCCACCAGTGCCCAGGAGCAGGGATCGAACACCGGGGAGCTGTTTTTT | CATSAQEQGSNTGELFF
NA | NA | TRBJ2-5 | TRBV19 | TGTGCCACCAGCCGGGGGATCCCCCAAGAGACCCAGTACTTC | CATSRGIPQETQYF
few | TRBD1 | TRBJ2-3 | TRBV27 | TGTGCCTCGCACCCGCCGACAGGGGGCCTTAGCACAGATACGCAGTATTTT | CASHPPTGGLSTDTQYF
NA | NA | TRBJ2-7 | TRBV5-4 | TGTGCCAGCAGCTTGGAGGGGGGGCTCCGCGAGCAGTACTTC | CASSLEGGLREQYF
NA | TRBD2 | TRBJ2-1 | TRBV6-4 | TGTGCCAGCAGTGACTACGGGGGGGCAGGTGAGCAGTTCTTC | CASSDYGGAGEQFF